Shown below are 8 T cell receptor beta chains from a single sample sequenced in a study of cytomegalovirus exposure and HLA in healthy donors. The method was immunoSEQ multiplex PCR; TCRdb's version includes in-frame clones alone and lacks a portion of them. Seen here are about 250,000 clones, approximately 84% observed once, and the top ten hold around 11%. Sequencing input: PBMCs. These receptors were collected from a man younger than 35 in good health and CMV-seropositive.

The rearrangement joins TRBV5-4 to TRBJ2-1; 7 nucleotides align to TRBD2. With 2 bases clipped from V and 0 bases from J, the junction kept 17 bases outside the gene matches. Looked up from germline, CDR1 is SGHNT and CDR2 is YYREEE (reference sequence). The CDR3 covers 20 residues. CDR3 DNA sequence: TGTGCCAGCAGCTTTGGTAGCGGGCCCTTATTTGTGATCTCCTACAATGAGCAGTTCTTC. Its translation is CASSFGSGPLFVISYNEQFF.

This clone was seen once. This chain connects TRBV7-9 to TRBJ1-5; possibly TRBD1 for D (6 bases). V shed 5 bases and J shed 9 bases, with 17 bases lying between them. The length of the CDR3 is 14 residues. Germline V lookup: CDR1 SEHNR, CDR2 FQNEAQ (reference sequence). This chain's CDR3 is CASSARTGTGPQHF. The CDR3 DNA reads TGTGCCAGCAGCGCCCGAACAGGGACCGGGCCCCAGCATTTT.

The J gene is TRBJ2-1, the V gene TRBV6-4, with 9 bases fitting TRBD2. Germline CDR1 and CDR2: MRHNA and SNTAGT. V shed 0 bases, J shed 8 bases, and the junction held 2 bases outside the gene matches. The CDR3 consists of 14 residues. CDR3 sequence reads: CASSDSGTSHEQFF. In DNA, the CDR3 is TGTGCCAGCAGTGACTCCGGGACTAGCCATGAGCAGTTCTTC.

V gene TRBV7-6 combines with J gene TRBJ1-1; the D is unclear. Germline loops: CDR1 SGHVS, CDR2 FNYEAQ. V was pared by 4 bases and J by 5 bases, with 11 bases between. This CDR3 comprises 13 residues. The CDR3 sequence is CASSWEGGTEAFF. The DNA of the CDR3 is TGTGCCAGCAGCTGGGAAGGAGGAACTGAAGCTTTCTTT.

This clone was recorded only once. Here the CDR3 reads CAWSYQDRDRSYTF. The CDR3 coding sequence is TGTGCCTGGAGTTACCAAGACAGGGACCGGAGCTACACCTTC. The chain is built from TRBV30 and TRBJ1-2; 7 bases fit TRBD1. The CDR3 length is 14 residues. Losses at the gene ends were 2 bases for V and 9 bases for J; bases not matched to a gene: 12. The germline CDR1 and CDR2 sequences are GTSNPN and SVGIG (reference sequence).

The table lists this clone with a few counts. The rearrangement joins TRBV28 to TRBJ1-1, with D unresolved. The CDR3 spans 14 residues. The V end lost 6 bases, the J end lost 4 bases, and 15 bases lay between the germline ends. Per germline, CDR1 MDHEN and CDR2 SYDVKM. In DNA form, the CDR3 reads TGTGCCAGCAGGCTCCCATTGGGGAGCACTGAAGCTTTCTTT. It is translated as CASRLPLGSTEAFF.

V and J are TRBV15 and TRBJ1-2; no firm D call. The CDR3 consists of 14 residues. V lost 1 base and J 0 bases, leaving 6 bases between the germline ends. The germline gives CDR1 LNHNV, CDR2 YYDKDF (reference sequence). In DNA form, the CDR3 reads TGTGCCACCAGCAGAGGTCAGACTAACTATGGCTACACCTTC. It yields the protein CATSRGQTNYGYTF. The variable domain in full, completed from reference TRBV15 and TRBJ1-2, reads DAMVIQNPRYQVTQFGKPVTLSCSQTLNHNVMYWYQQKSSQAPKLLFHYYDKDFNNEADTPDNFQSRRPNTSFCFLDIRSPGLGDTAMYLCATSRGQTNYGYTFGSGTRLTVV.

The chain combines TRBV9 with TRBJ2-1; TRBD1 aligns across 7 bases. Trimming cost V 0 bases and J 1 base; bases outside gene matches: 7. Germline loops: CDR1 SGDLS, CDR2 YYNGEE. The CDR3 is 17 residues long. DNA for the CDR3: TGTGCCAGCAGCGTAGATGAGGGGGCTATGTCCTACAATGAGCAGTTCTTC. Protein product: CASSVDEGAMSYNEQFF.